This is a list of T cell receptor beta chains from one sample in a study of a mutant IDH1 vaccine in newly diagnosed glioma. Measured with immunoSEQ multiplex PCR; TCRdb has only the in-frame clones, and not every one. The sample includes around 63,000 clones, more than 85% of them seen just once. This specimen consisted of PBMCs, obtained from a glioma patient treated with radiotherapy, temozolomide or both. These receptor sequences come from a middle-aged man with glioma. CDR3s leave out the opening cysteine and the closing phenylalanine or tryptophan.

j_gene,v_gene,CDR3aa
TRBJ1-5,TRBV18,ASPVTRDGYSNQPQH
TRBJ2-3,TRBV30,AWSRAGSLPDTQY
TRBJ1-1,TRBV5-1,ASSGGDFNTEAF
TRBJ2-7,TRBV4-2,ASAGTSGYEQY
TRBJ2-3,TRBV5-1,ASSQTGRTDTQY
TRBJ2-7,TRBV7-9,ASSPHPRTGGTYEQY
TRBJ1-6,TRBV28,ASSVRATGFLH
TRBJ1-5,TRBV7-2,ASSLGRGGNQPQH
TRBJ1-1,TRBV28,ASSLSMGVNEAF
TRBJ1-4,TRBV10-3,AISDRGLTTDEKLF
TRBJ1-2,TRBV6-4,ASSENAGPYGYT
TRBJ1-6,TRBV15,ATSRDSANSPLH
TRBJ2-1,TRBV10-3,AISERNEQF
TRBJ2-2,TRBV4-2,ASSQVQLNTGELF
TRBJ1-2,TRBV5-6,ASSSDRGLIGYT
TRBJ2-2,TRBV19,ASSEGTGRGAGELF
TRBJ2-1,TRBV6-1,ASKANYNEQF
TRBJ2-1,TRBV5-4,ASSYGQGYNEQF
TRBJ2-7,TRBV9,ASSAREGLELGYEQY
TRBJ2-7,TRBV27,ASSGKQGIDEQY
TRBJ2-6,TRBV6-5,ASSYFGSGANVLT
TRBJ2-2,TRBV5-1,ASGHRRETNTGELF
TRBJ1-5,TRBV5-5,ASSSGTGTGNQPQH
TRBJ2-3,TRBV29-1,SVAGSFGDTQY
TRBJ2-7,TRBV6-1,ASSEARASGSTEQY
TRBJ1-5,TRBV5-6,ASSLGSSNQPQH
TRBJ1-5,TRBV5-8,ASSPGGRGWNQPQH
TRBJ2-6,TRBV5-8,ASSLWGRGANVLT
TRBJ1-1,TRBV5-4,ASSLGGQGGTEAF
TRBJ1-6,TRBV5-1,ASSLAVGPNSPLH
TRBJ1-2,TRBV6-5,ASRQQTLNYGYT
TRBJ1-2,TRBV5-5,ASRSGRYGYT
TRBJ2-1,TRBV4-1,ASSQEGLASEQF
TRBJ1-4,TRBV6-1,ASSGLSGRNEKLF
TRBJ1-1,TRBV6-5,ASSYSTRRNTEAF
TRBJ2-5,TRBV5-5,ASSFQGRNQETQY
TRBJ1-5,TRBV10-3,AISESGGFNQPQH